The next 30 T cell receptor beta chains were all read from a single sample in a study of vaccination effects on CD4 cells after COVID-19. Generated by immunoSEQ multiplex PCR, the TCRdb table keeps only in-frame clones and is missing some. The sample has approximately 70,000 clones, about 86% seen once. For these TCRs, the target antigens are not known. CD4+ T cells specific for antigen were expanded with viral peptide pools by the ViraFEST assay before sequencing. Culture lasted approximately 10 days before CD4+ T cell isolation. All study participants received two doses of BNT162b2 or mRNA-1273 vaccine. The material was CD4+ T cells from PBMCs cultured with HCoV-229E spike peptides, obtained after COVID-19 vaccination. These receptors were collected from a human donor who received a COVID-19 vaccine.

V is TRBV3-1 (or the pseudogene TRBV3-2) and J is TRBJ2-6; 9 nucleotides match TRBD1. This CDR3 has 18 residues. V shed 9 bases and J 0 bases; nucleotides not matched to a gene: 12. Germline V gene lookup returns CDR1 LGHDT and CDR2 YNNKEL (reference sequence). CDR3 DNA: TGTGCCAGTAGTTTGACAGGGGGACTAAGCTCTGGGGCCAACGTCCTGACTTTC. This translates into CASSLTGGLSSGANVLTF.

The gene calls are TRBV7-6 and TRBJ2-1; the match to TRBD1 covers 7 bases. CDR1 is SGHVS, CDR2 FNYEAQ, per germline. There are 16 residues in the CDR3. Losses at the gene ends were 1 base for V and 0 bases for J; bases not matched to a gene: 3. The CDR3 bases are TGTGCCAGCAGCTTAGTGAGGACAGGCTCCTACAATGAGCAGTTCTTC. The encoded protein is CASSLVRTGSYNEQFF. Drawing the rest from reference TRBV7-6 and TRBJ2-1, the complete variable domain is GAGVSQSPRYKVTKRGQDVALRCDPISGHVSLYWYRQALGQGPEFLTYFNYEAQQDKSGLPNDRFSAERPEGSISTLTIQRTEQRDSAMYRCASSLVRTGSYNEQFFGPGTRLTVL.

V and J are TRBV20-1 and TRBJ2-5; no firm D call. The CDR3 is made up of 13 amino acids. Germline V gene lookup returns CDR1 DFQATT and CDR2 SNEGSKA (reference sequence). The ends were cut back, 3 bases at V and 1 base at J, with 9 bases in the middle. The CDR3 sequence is CSASLSTQETQYF. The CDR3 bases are TGCAGTGCTAGTCTTAGCACCCAAGAGACCCAGTACTTC.

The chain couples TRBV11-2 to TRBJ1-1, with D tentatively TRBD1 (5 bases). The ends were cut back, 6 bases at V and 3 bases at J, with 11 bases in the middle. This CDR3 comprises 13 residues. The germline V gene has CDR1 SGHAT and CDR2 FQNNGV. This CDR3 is CASSQLTDTEAFF. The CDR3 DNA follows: TGTGCCAGCAGTCAATTGACAGACACTGAAGCTTTCTTT.

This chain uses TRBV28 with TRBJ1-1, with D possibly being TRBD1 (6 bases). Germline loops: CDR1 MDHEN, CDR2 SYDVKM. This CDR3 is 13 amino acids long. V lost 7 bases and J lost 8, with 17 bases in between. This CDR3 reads CASIIPGQAEAFF. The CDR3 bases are TGTGCCAGCATTATACCGGGACAAGCCGAAGCTTTCTTT.

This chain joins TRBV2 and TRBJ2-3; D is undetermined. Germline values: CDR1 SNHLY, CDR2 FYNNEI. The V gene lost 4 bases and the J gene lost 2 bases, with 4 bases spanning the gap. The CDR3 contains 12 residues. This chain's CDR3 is CASSAFTDTQYF. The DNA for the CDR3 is TGTGCCAGCAGTGCCTTCACAGATACGCAGTATTTT.

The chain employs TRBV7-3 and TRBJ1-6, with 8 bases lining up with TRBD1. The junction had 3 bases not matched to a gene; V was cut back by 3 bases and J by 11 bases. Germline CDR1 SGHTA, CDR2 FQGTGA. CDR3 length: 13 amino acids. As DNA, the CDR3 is TGTGCCAGCAGCTTGAACAGGGGGACACCCCTCCACTTT. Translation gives CASSLNRGTPLHF.

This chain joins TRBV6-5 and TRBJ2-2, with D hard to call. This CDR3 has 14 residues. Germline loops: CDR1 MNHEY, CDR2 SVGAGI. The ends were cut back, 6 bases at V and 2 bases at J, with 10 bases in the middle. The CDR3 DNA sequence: TGTGCCAGCAGCCCCACCCGTAACACCGGGGAGCTGTTTTTT. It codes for CASSPTRNTGELFF.

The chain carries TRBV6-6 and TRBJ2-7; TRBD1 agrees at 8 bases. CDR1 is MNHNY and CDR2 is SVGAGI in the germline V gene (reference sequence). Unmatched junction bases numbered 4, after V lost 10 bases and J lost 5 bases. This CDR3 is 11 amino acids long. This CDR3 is CATQQGDEQYV. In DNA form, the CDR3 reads TGTGCCACCCAACAGGGGGACGAGCAGTACGTC.

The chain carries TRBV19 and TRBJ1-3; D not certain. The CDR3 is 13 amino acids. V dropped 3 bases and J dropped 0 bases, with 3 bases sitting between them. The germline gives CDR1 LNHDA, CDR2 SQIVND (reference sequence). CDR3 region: CASSIDSGNTIYF. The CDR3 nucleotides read TGTGCCAGTAGTATCGACTCTGGAAACACCATATATTTT.

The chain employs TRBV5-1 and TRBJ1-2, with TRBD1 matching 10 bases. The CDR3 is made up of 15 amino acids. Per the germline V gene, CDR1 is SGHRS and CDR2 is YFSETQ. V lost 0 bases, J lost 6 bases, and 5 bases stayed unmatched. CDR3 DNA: TGCGCCAGCAGCTTGGATGGGACAGGGGTCGATGGCTACACCTTC. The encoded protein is CASSLDGTGVDGYTF.

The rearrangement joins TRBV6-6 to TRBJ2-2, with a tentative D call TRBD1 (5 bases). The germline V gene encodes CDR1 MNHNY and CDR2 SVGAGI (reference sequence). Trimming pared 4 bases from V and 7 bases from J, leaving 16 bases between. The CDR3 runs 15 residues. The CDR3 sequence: CASSSKTVIIGELFF. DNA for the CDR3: TGTGCCAGCAGTTCGAAGACAGTGATAATCGGGGAGCTGTTTTTT.

The CDR3 DNA is TGTGCCAGCAGCTTACAAGGGGCTGGAAACACCATATATTTT. Translation: CASSLQGAGNTIYF. The chain couples TRBV7-9 to TRBJ1-3; TRBD1 is a possible D gene (5 bases). Trimming shortened V by 2 bases and J by 2 bases, and 7 bases separated the two germline ends. This CDR3 contains 14 residues. Germline CDR1 and CDR2: SEHNR and FQNEAQ (reference sequence).

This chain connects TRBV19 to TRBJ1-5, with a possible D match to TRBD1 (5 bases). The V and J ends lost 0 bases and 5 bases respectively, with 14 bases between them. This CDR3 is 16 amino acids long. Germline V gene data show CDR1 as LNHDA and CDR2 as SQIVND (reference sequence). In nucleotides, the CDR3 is TGTGCCAGTAGTATAGATCTGTTTGCGGGGGATCAGCCCCAGCATTTT. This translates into CASSIDLFAGDQPQHF.

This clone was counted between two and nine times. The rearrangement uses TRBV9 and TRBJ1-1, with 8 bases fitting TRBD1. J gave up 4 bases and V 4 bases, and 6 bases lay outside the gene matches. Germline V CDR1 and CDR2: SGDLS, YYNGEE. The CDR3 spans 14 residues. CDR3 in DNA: TGTGCCAGCAGCTCTCAACAGGGGGTCACTGAAGCTTTCTTT. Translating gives CASSSQQGVTEAFF.

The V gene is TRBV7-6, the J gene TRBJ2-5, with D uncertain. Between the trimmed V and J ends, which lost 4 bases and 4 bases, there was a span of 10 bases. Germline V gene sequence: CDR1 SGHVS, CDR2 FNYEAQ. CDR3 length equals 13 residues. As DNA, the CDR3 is TGTGCCAGCAGCTCGCCTGGAGCAGAGACCCAGTACTTC. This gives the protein CASSSPGAETQYF. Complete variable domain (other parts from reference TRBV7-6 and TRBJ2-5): GAGVSQSPRYKVTKRGQDVALRCDPISGHVSLYWYRQALGQGPEFLTYFNYEAQQDKSGLPNDRFSAERPEGSISTLTIQRTEQRDSAMYRCASSSPGAETQYFGPGTRLLVL.

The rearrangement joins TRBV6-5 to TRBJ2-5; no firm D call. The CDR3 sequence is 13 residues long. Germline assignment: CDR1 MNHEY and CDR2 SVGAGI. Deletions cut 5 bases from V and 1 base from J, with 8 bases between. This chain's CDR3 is CASSRVSQETQYF. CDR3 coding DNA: TGTGCCAGCAGTAGAGTCAGCCAAGAGACCCAGTACTTC.

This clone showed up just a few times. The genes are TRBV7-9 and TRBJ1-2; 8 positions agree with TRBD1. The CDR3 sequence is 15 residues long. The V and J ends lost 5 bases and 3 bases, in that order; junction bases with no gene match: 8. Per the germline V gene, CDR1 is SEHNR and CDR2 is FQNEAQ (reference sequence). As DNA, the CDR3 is TGTGCCAGCAGCAGCAACAGGGGGTTAGACTATGGCTACACCTTC. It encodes CASSSNRGLDYGYTF.

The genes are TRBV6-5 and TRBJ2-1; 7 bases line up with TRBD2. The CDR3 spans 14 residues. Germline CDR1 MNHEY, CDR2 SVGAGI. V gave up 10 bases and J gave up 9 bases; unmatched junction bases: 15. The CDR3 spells CATYLGLGPVEQFF. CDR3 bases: TGTGCCACCTACCTCGGACTAGGACCGGTTGAGCAGTTCTTC.

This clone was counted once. The CDR3 DNA sequence: TGTGCCAGCAGGAAGGGACAAACCGGCGGGGAAGCTTTCTTT. Its protein is CASRKGQTGGEAFF. The rearrangement links TRBV6-5 to TRBJ1-1; D is perhaps TRBD1 (6 bases). V lost 6 bases to trimming and J lost 8 bases, with 19 bases between them. The CDR3 totals 14 residues. Germline assignment: CDR1 MNHEY and CDR2 SVGAGI.

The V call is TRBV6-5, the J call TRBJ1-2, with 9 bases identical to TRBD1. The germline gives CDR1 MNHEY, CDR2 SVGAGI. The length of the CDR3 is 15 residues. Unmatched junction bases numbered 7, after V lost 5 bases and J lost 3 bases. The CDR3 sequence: CASSQPGQGDYGYTF. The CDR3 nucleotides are TGTGCCAGCAGTCAGCCGGGACAGGGTGACTATGGCTACACCTTC.

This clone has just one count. CDR3 coding DNA: TGTGCCAGCAGGGCACAGGGCAACATTCAGTACTTC. This sequence encodes CASRAQGNIQYF. The chain links TRBV6-5 to TRBJ2-4, with a possible D match to TRBD1 (6 bases). The CDR3 covers 12 residues. Germline lookup yields CDR1 MNHEY and CDR2 SVGAGI. Trimming removed 6 bases at V and 7 bases at J, with 10 bases between.

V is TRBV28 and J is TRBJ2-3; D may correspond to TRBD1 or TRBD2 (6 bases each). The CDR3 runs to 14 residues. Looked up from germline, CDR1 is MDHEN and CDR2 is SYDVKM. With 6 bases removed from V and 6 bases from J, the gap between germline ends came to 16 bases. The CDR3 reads CASRPPGAVDTQYF. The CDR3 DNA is TGTGCCAGCAGGCCTCCGGGGGCGGTGGATACGCAGTATTTT.

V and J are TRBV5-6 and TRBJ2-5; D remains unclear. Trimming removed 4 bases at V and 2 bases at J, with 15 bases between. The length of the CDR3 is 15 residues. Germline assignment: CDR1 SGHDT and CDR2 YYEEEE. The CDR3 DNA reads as TGTGCCAGCAGCCCGTCGGACGGAATACAAGAGACCCAGTACTTC. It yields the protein CASSPSDGIQETQYF.

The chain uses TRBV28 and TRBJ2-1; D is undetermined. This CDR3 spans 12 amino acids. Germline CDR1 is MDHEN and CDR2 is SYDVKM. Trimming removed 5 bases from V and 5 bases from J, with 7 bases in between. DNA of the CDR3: TGTGCCAGCAGTCAGACACACAATGAGCAGTTCTTC. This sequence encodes CASSQTHNEQFF. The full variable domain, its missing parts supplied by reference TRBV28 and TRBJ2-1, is DVKVTQSSRYLVKRTGEKVFLECVQDMDHENMFWYRQDPGLGLRLIYFSYDVKMKEKGDIPEGYSVSREKKERFSLILESASTNQTSMYLCASSQTHNEQFFGPGTRLTVL.

In DNA, the CDR3 is TGTGCCAGCTCACCACTGCCCGGGACTGGGGCCAACGTCCTGACTTTC. Translation: CASSPLPGTGANVLTF. This chain links TRBV18 with TRBJ2-6, with a possible D match to TRBD2 (5 bases). The germline CDR1 and CDR2 sequences are KGHSH and LQKENI. Trimming took 1 base from V and 2 from J, leaving 9 bases between them. The CDR3 has 16 amino acids.

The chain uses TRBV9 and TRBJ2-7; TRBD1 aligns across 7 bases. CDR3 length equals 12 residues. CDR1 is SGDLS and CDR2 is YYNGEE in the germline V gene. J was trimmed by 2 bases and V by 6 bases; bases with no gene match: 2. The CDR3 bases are TGTGCCAGCACGGGGACAGCCTACGAGCAGTACGTC. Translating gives CASTGTAYEQYV.

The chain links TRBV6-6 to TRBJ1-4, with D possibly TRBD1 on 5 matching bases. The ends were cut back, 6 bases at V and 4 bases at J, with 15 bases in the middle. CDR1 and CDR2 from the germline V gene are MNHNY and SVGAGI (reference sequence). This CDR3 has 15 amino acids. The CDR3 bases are TGTGCCAGCAGACCCCCTGGGGGGTTTAATGAAAAACTGTTTTTT. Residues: CASRPPGGFNEKLFF.

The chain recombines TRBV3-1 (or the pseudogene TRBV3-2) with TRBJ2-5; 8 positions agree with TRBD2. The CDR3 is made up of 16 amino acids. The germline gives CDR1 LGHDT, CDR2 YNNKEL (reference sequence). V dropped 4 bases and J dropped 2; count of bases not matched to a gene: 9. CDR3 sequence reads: CASSLITGGGQETQYF. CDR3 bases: TGTGCCAGCAGCCTCATTACGGGCGGGGGGCAAGAGACCCAGTACTTC.

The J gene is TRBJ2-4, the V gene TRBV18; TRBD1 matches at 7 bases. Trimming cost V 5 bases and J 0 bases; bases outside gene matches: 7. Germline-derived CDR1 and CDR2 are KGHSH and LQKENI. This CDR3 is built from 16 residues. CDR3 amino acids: CASSGDRALAKNIQYF. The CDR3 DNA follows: TGTGCCAGCTCAGGCGACAGGGCACTAGCCAAAAACATTCAGTACTTC.